One sample yielded the 5 T cell receptor beta chains listed below, sequenced in a study of cytomegalovirus exposure and HLA in healthy donors. The study ran its PCR with 60 Vbeta and 13 Jbeta primers. Only in-frame clones appear in the TCRdb table, and some are missing; sequencing was by immunoSEQ multiplex PCR. The table includes under 200,000 clones, 75% to 80% detected once. What was sequenced was PBMCs. All receptors come from a woman in her thirties or forties in good health and CMV-seropositive.

This clone is a singleton in its sample. V usage is TRBV2 and J usage is TRBJ2-7, with D maybe TRBD1 (5 bases). Trimming left V 6 bases short and J 4 bases short, with 13 bases between. The germline CDR1 and CDR2 sequences are SNHLY and FYNNEI. The CDR3 runs 13 residues. CDR3 protein: CASRSETVYEQYF. For the CDR3, the DNA is TGTGCCAGCAGGTCGGAGACAGTTTACGAGCAGTACTTC.

The rearrangement uses TRBV4-3 and TRBJ2-7; tentative D call: TRBD2 (5 bases). Per the germline V gene, CDR1 is LGHNA and CDR2 is YSLEER. Between the trimmed V and J ends, which lost 0 bases and 3 bases, there was a span of 9 bases. The CDR3 loop spans 14 amino acids. In DNA form, the CDR3 reads TGCGCCAGCAGCCAAGACTCCCGGGGCTACGAGCAGTACTTC. Its translation: CASSQDSRGYEQYF.

The chain employs TRBV2 and TRBJ2-3; 14 nucleotides align to TRBD2. Germline trimming cut 6 bases from V and 5 bases from J; bases unmatched to any gene: 4. CDR3 size: 15 residues. Germline V gives CDR1 SNHLY, CDR2 FYNNEI. CDR3 nucleotides: TGTGCCAGCAGGGGACTAGCGGGAGCCGTAGATACGCAGTATTTT. It yields the protein CASRGLAGAVDTQYF.

This chain joins TRBV30 and TRBJ1-3; TRBD1 aligns across 7 bases. Germline lookup yields CDR1 GTSNPN and CDR2 SVGIG (reference sequence). CDR3 size: 14 residues. The junction had 8 bases not matched to a gene; V was cut back by 3 bases and J by 6 bases. CDR3 nucleotide sequence: TGTGCCTGGAGCGCGGACAGGACTAAAAACACCATATATTTT. Translated: CAWSADRTKNTIYF.

The chain combines TRBV7-8 with TRBJ2-1; 9 nucleotides agree with TRBD2. CDR1 and CDR2 (germline): SGHVS, FQNEAQ. Trimming took 5 bases from V and 0 from J; bases not matched to a gene: 5. The length of the CDR3 is 16 residues. DNA of the CDR3: TGTGCCAGCAGCCGACTAGCGGTCGCCTCCTACAATGAGCAGTTCTTC. Protein sequence: CASSRLAVASYNEQFF. The full variable domain, rest sourced from reference TRBV7-8 and TRBJ2-1, is GAGVSQSPRYKVAKRGQDVALRCDPISGHVSLFWYQQALGQGPEFLTYFQNEAQLDKSGLPSDRFFAERPEGSVSTLKIQRTQQEDSAVYLCASSRLAVASYNEQFFGPGTRLTVL.